This TCR beta chain was observed in a study of cytomegalovirus exposure and HLA in healthy donors. Produced via immunoSEQ multiplex PCR; TCRdb's table is partial and in-frame only. Of about 400,000 clones in the sample, roughly 89% are singletons; the top ten hold 0.8% to 0.85%. CDR1 SGHDT and CDR2 YYEEEE come from the germline V gene. Trimming stripped 2 bases from V and 2 bases from J, with 10 bases between. CDR3 size: 14 residues. The validation cohort, a group of more than 100 subjects, included the donors and was separate from the approximately 650-subject first cohort. This TCR was recovered from a woman under 30 in good health and CMV-seronegative. The chain couples TRBV5-6 to TRBJ1-2; tentatively, D is TRBD1 (5 bases). The specimen was PBMCs. The CDR3 loop reads CASSFGGNNYGYTF. As DNA, the CDR3 is TGTGCCAGCAGCTTCGGGGGTAACAACTATGGCTACACCTTC. Variable domain in full (rest from reference TRBV5-6 and TRBJ1-2): DAGVTQSPTHLIKTRGQQVTLRCSPKSGHDTVSWYQQALGQGPQFIFQYYEEEERQRGNFPDRFSGHQFPNYSSELNVNALLLGDSALYLCASSFGGNNYGYTFGSGTRLTVV.